Detailed here is one T cell receptor (beta chain). Its antigen is not known. Trimming took off 3 bases at V and 6 bases at J, with 15 bases between the two ends. The V gene's germline CDR1 is MNHEY and CDR2 SMNVEV (reference sequence). The CDR3 extends over 15 amino acids. Profiling relied on immunoSEQ multiplex PCR, and the TCRdb table lists in-frame clones only, not all of them. The table shows roughly 86,000 clones, with 75% to 90% occurring only once. The sample belongs to a study of T cell responses to AZD1222 COVID-19 vaccine. Study results and caveats: A mostly white British donor set with more females was recruited, and clonal diversity was possibly underestimated. Repertoires in all cases were sampled only once the peak T cell response had passed. Baseline serostatus was positive in only six AZD1222 recipients. Spike-specific TCR breadth and depth rose after two AZD1222 doses.

The chain is built from TRBV27 and TRBJ2-1, with TRBD2 as a possible D gene (5 bases). This material consisted of peripheral blood, taken on day 0 of AZD1222 vaccination. The clonotype comes from an adult in good health. The CDR3 bases are TGTGCCAGCAGTTTGGGCCTAGCTGACATCAATGAGCAGTTCTTC. Residues: CASSLGLADINEQFF.